What follows are 8 T cell receptor beta chains derived from one specimen sequenced in a study of blood T cell repertoires in COVID-19 (dated by TCRdb to about 2020). The protocol used for the library was the immunoSEQ multiplex PCR assay. TCRdb took this table from immuneACCESS and kept in-frame rearrangements with V and J called. Such tables lack part of the clones; where checked against another copy, unresolved V genes explain under half of the gap, and the rest is unexplained. This sample gives fewer than 250,000 clones in total; 87% of them show up just once. 10% to 14% of the sample is held by the ten biggest clonotypes. What was sequenced was PBMCs or T cells enriched from blood (not recorded which). Source of these receptors: a man younger than 45 who had recovered from COVID-19.

The chain has TRBV7-9 and TRBJ1-5, with 9 bases fitting TRBD1. The CDR3 totals 14 residues. V lost 4 bases to trimming and J lost 7 bases; unmatched junction nucleotides: 5. The germline CDR1 and CDR2 sequences are SEHNR and FQNEAQ (reference sequence). The CDR3 sequence: CASSYTGGGQPQHF. The CDR3 region has the DNA TGTGCCAGCAGCTACACAGGGGGCGGACAGCCCCAGCATTTT.

This clone has only one observation. The gene calls are TRBV3-1 (or the pseudogene TRBV3-2) and TRBJ1-6; D not resolved. This CDR3 comprises 12 residues. The V gene lost 4 bases and the J gene lost 12 bases, with 10 bases spanning the gap. CDR1 LGHDT and CDR2 YNNKEL come from the germline V gene (reference sequence). This CDR3 is CASSLSSEPLHF. As DNA, the CDR3 is TGTGCCAGCAGCCTGAGTAGCGAACCCCTCCACTTT.

V gene TRBV19 combines with J gene TRBJ1-3; 7 bases line up with TRBD1. V gave up 11 bases and J gave up 3 bases; unmatched junction bases: 7. Germline CDR1 is LNHDA and CDR2 is SQIVND (reference sequence). The CDR3 extends over 13 amino acids. The CDR3 DNA reads as TGTGCCTCTTACAGGGGTGATGGAAACACCATATATTTT. Encoded protein: CASYRGDGNTIYF.

The chain carries TRBV29-1 and TRBJ1-1; D is possibly TRBD1 (5 bases). Trimming stripped 0 bases from V and 10 bases from J, with 15 bases between. This CDR3 is built from 13 residues. Germline V gene data show CDR1 as SQVTM and CDR2 as ANQGSEA. CDR3 DNA sequence: TGCAGCGTTGAAGAAATGTCGGGGGGTAGAGCTTTCTTT. Translation: CSVEEMSGGRAFF.

J is TRBJ1-2 and V is TRBV4-1; D is possibly TRBD1 (6 bases). Trimming shortened V by 2 bases and J by 2 bases, and 15 bases separated the two germline ends. The CDR3 totals 16 residues. Germline V CDR1 and CDR2: MGHRA, YSYEKL. CDR3 sequence reads: CASSQPTGRRNYGYTF. As DNA, the CDR3 is TGCGCCAGCAGCCAACCGACAGGTAGACGAAACTATGGCTACACCTTC.

The gene calls are TRBV25-1 and TRBJ2-3; tentatively, D is TRBD1 (6 bases). This CDR3 has 14 amino acids. The germline V gene encodes CDR1 MGHDK and CDR2 SYGVNS. V lost 1 base and J lost 5, with 10 bases in between. In DNA form, the CDR3 reads TGTGCCAGCAGTGAATTGTACAGGGTAGATACGCAGTATTTT. Residues: CASSELYRVDTQYF. The full variable domain, with the rest looked up from reference TRBV25-1 and TRBJ2-3, is EADIYQTPRYLVIGTGKKITLECSQTMGHDKMYWYQQDPGMELHLIHYSYGVNSTEKGDLSSESTVSRIRTEHFPLTLESARPSHTSQYLCASSELYRVDTQYFGPGTRLTVL.

The chain is built from TRBV27 and TRBJ2-5; 14 positions match TRBD2. V shed 3 bases, J shed 5 bases, and the junction held 5 bases outside the gene matches. The CDR3 sequence is 16 residues long. Germline V gives CDR1 MNHEY, CDR2 SMNVEV (reference sequence). The CDR3 protein is CASSFGTSGRRETQYF. CDR3 DNA: TGTGCCAGCAGTTTCGGGACTAGCGGGAGACGCGAGACCCAGTACTTC.

The gene calls are TRBV4-1 and TRBJ1-6, with D tentatively TRBD1 (5 bases). Germline values: CDR1 MGHRA, CDR2 YSYEKL. The CDR3 sequence is 16 residues long. The ends were cut back, 1 base at V and 6 bases at J, with 13 bases in the middle. For the CDR3, the DNA is TGCGCCAGCAGCCAAGCCCAGGGTTTGACTAATTCACCCCTCCACTTT. This encodes CASSQAQGLTNSPLHF.